These T cell receptor beta chains were read from a single sample in a study of cytomegalovirus exposure and HLA in healthy donors. The data were produced by immunoSEQ multiplex PCR, yet TCRdb's version contains in-frame clones alone and is incomplete. The sample comprises tens of thousands of clones, roughly 60% of which are singletons, and 4.5% to 6% rests with the top ten. Sequenced sample: PBMCs. Receptors originate from a man aged 25-40 years in good health and CMV-seropositive. Both conserved end residues are part of each CDR3. The D gene is left open where the match is weak. The listing skips clone size in some rows; elsewhere it reads once, few, many or a size class.

v_call,clone_size,j_call,d_call,cdr3_aa,cdr3_nt
TRBV5-4,NA,TRBJ2-7,TRBD1,CASSHRDRDHEQYF,TGTGCCAGCAGCCACCGGGACAGGGACCACGAGCAGTACTTC
TRBV4-1,NA,TRBJ2-1,TRBD2,CASSQETSGYNEQFF,TGCGCCAGCAGCCAAGAGACTAGCGGCTACAATGAGCAGTTCTTC
TRBV7-9,few,TRBJ1-2,TRBD1,CASSLSFFRTGNYYGYTF,TGTGCCAGCAGCTTATCTTTTTTTAGGACAGGGAACTACTATGGCTACACCTTC
TRBV7-9,NA,TRBJ2-3,NA,CASSLPKTISTDTQYF,TGTGCCAGCAGCTTACCGAAGACTATTAGCACAGATACGCAGTATTTT
TRBV5-6,NA,TRBJ1-2,TRBD1,CASRPTGVYGYTF,TGTGCCAGCAGACCTACAGGGGTTTATGGCTACACCTTC
TRBV10-3,NA,TRBJ2-3,NA,CAIMPGSQDTQYF,TGTGCCATCATGCCGGGGTCCCAAGATACGCAGTATTTT
TRBV14,NA,TRBJ2-3,TRBD2,CASSQDPLARATDTQYF,TGTGCCAGCAGCCAAGATCCACTAGCGAGGGCCACAGATACGCAGTATTTT
TRBV4-3,NA,TRBJ2-1,NA,CASSQEANNEQFF,TGCGCCAGCAGCCAAGAGGCCAACAATGAGCAGTTCTTC
TRBV7-8,NA,TRBJ2-2,NA,CASSFVGGLSTGELFF,TGTGCCAGCAGCTTTGTGGGGGGATTGAGTACCGGGGAGCTGTTTTTT
TRBV7-9,NA,TRBJ1-5,NA,CASSLTPRREFNQPQHF,TGTGCCAGCAGCTTAACCCCGCGCCGAGAGTTTAATCAGCCCCAGCATTTT
TRBV28,NA,TRBJ2-1,TRBD1,CASSLGKMGQVYNEQFF,TGTGCCAGCAGTTTAGGAAAAATGGGACAGGTTTACAATGAGCAGTTCTTC
TRBV27,NA,TRBJ2-1,NA,CASSTRLSSYNEQFF,TGTGCCAGCAGCACAAGACTGAGCTCCTACAATGAGCAGTTCTTC
TRBV11-2,NA,TRBJ2-1,TRBD2,CASSSSGLSGGAFNEQFF,TGTGCCAGCAGCTCGTCGGGGCTTAGCGGGGGGGCGTTCAATGAGCAGTTCTTC
TRBV7-9,NA,TRBJ2-1,NA,CASKEYRSSYNEQFF,TGTGCCAGCAAGGAGTACAGGAGCTCCTACAATGAGCAGTTCTTC